These 9 T cell receptor beta chains were all obtained from the same sample, sequenced in a study of blood T cells in healthy people across ages. Alongside a J-beta primer mix, a sample-barcoded 5' primer served in a second PCR lasting roughly 7 to 11 cycles. MiXCR was run by TCRdb on the 5' RACE reads, yielding one entry per CDR3 protein. Of hundreds of thousands of distinct CDR3 sequences listed, roughly 50% were seen once; the top ten hold 30% to 40%. The sequenced material came from blood. All receptors come from a man in his 60s in good health.

The chain uses TRBV5-1 and TRBJ2-3; D may be TRBD2 (5 bases). This CDR3 comprises 13 residues. The germline gives CDR1 SGHRS, CDR2 YFSETQ. Trimming left V 1 base short and J 5 bases short, with 8 bases between. For the CDR3, the DNA is TGCGCCAGCAGCTTGATCGCGGGAGATACGCAGTATTTT. As protein: CASSLIAGDTQYF.

The rearrangement uses TRBV7-9 and TRBJ2-5, with a weak D call TRBD1 (5 bases). The CDR3 loop spans 16 amino acids. Germline CDR1 SEHNR, CDR2 FQNEAQ (reference sequence). Deletions cut 5 bases from V and 4 bases from J, with 20 bases between. For the CDR3, the DNA is TGTGCCAGCAGCGTCTCAAGGGGATGGGGCCCAGAGACCCAGTACTTC. It encodes CASSVSRGWGPETQYF. Supplemented by reference TRBV7-9 and TRBJ2-5, the full variable domain reads DTGVSQNPRHKITKRGQNVTFRCDPISEHNRLYWYRQTLGQGPEFLTYFQNEAQLEKSRLLSDRFSAERPKGSFSTLEIQRTEQGDSAMYLCASSVSRGWGPETQYFGPGTRLLVL.

The chain joins TRBV5-1 to TRBJ2-7; a possible D gene is TRBD2 (6 bases). Germline CDR1 is SGHRS and CDR2 is YFSETQ. V was trimmed by 4 bases and J by 0 bases, leaving 14 bases between them. The CDR3 consists of 15 residues. The CDR3 bases are TGCGCCAGCAGCCCCGGGGTAGCGGTCTCCTACGAGCAGTACTTC. Protein sequence: CASSPGVAVSYEQYF.

The chain recombines TRBV20-1 with TRBJ2-5, with 9 bases identical to TRBD1. Germline V gene sequence: CDR1 DFQATT, CDR2 SNEGSKA (reference sequence). The CDR3 extends over 15 amino acids. Written as DNA, the CDR3 is TGCAGCGCCATCACCGACAGGGGGGCTCGAGAGACCCAGTACTTC. It encodes CSAITDRGARETQYF.

This clonotype has a handful of counts. The chain combines TRBV12-3 or TRBV12-4 with TRBJ1-6, with 9 bases that match TRBD1. V lost 5 bases, J lost 9 bases, and 5 bases stayed unmatched. This CDR3 spans 14 amino acids. The CDR3 sequence: CASSPGTGISPLHF. For the CDR3, the DNA is TGTGCCAGCAGTCCCGGGACAGGGATTTCACCCCTCCACTTT.

This clonotype was seen more than once but under ten times. The V gene is TRBV7-9, the J gene TRBJ2-5, with 9 positions matching TRBD1. Germline values: CDR1 SEHNR, CDR2 FQNEAQ (reference sequence). V was pared by 3 bases and J by 5 bases, with 4 bases of the junction left unmatched. CDR3 length: 14 amino acids. The CDR3 nucleotides are TGTGCCAGCAGCTTCACAGGGGGCGAGGAGACCCAGTACTTC. This encodes CASSFTGGEETQYF. The full variable domain, in which reference TRBV7-9 and TRBJ2-5 provide the parts outside the CDR3, is DTGVSQNPRHKITKRGQNVTFRCDPISEHNRLYWYRQTLGQGPEFLTYFQNEAQLEKSRLLSDRFSAERPKGSFSTLEIQRTEQGDSAMYLCASSFTGGEETQYFGPGTRLLVL.

In DNA form, the CDR3 reads TGTGCCAGCAGTTTAATGGGGGTAATCACAGATACGCAGTATTTT. This codes for CASSLMGVITDTQYF. The chain uses TRBV12-3 or TRBV12-4 and TRBJ2-3, with D possibly being TRBD1 or TRBD2 (5 bases each). The CDR3 is made up of 15 amino acids. Trimming cost V 2 bases and J 2 bases, with 11 bases left between them.

CDR3 loop: CASSQGQVAQETQYF. In DNA, the CDR3 is TGCGCCAGCAGCCAAGGGCAGGTGGCCCAAGAGACCCAGTACTTC. This chain links TRBV4-1 with TRBJ2-5; D ambiguous. This CDR3 has 15 residues. V was pared by 1 base and J by 1 base, with 10 bases between. The germline gives CDR1 MGHRA, CDR2 YSYEKL.

This clonotype was observed a few times. The J gene is TRBJ2-3, the V gene TRBV29-1; D is unresolved. CDR1 and CDR2 (germline): SQVTM, ANQGSEA. The CDR3 loop spans 12 amino acids. The germline V and J ends were trimmed by 1 base and 4 bases, with 6 bases remaining between them. DNA of the CDR3: TGCAGCGTTGAAGTGAGCGCAGATACGCAGTATTTT. Its protein product is CSVEVSADTQYF.